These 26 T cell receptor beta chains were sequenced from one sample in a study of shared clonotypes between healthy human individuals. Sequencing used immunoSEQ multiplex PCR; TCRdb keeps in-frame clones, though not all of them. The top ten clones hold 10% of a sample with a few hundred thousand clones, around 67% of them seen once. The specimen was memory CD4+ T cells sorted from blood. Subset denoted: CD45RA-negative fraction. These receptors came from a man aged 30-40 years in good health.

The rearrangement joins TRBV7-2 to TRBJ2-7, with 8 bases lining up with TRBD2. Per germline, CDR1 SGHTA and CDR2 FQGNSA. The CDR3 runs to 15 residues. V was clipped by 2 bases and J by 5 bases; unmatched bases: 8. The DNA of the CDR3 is TGTGCCAGCAGCTTAAACGGGAGGGCCGGGGACGAGCAGTACTTC. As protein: CASSLNGRAGDEQYF. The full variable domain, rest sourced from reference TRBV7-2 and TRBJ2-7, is GAGVSQSPSNKVTEKGKDVELRCDPISGHTALYWYRQSLGQGLEFLIYFQGNSAPDKSGLPSDRFSAERTGGSVSTLTIQRTQQEDSAVYLCASSLNGRAGDEQYFGPGTRLTVT.

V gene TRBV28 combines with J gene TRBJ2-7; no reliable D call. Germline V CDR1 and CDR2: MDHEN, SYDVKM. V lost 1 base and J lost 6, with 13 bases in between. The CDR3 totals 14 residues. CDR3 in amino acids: CASSLSTSAIEQYF. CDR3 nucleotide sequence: TGTGCCAGCAGTTTATCGACCTCGGCGATCGAGCAGTACTTC.

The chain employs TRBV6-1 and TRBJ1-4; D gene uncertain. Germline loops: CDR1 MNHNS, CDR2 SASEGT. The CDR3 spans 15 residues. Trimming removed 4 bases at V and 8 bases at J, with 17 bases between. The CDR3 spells CASSGDITLQEKLFF. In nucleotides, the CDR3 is TGTGCCAGCAGTGGAGACATCACCCTCCAAGAAAAACTGTTTTTT.

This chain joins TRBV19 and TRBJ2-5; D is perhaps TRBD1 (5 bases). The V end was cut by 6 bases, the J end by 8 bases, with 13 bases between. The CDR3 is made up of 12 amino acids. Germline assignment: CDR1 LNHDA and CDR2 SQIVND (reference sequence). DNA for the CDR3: TGTGCCAGTAGCCCTCTCCAGGGAACCCAGTACTTC. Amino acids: CASSPLQGTQYF.

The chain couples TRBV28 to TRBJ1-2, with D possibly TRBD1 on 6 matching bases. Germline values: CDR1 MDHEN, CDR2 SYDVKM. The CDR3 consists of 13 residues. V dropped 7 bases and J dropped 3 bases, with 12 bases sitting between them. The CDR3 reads CASTQGGYYGYTF. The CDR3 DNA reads TGTGCCAGCACCCAAGGGGGGTACTATGGCTACACCTTC.

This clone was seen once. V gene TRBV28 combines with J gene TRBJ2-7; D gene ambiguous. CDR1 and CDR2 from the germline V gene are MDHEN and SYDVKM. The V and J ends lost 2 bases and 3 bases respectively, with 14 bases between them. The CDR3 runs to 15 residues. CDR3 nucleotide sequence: TGTGCCAGCAGTTTAGTCGGCTCGTACGACTACGAGCAGTACTTC. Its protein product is CASSLVGSYDYEQYF. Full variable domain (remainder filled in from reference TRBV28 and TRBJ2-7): DVKVTQSSRYLVKRTGEKVFLECVQDMDHENMFWYRQDPGLGLRLIYFSYDVKMKEKGDIPEGYSVSREKKERFSLILESASTNQTSMYLCASSLVGSYDYEQYFGPGTRLTVT.

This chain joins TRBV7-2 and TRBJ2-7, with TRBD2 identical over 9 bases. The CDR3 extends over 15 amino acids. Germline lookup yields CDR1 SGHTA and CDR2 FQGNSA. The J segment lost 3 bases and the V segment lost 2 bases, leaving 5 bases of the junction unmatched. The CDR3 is CASSLSWTSVYEQYF. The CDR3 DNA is TGTGCCAGCAGCTTAAGTTGGACTAGCGTCTACGAGCAGTACTTC. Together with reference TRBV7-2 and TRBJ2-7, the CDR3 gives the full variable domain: GAGVSQSPSNKVTEKGKDVELRCDPISGHTALYWYRQSLGQGLEFLIYFQGNSAPDKSGLPSDRFSAERTGGSVSTLTIQRTQQEDSAVYLCASSLSWTSVYEQYFGPGTRLTVT.

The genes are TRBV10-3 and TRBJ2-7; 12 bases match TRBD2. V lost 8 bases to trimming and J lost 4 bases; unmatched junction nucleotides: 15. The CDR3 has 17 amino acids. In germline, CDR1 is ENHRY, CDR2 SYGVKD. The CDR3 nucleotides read TGTGCCATCGGGAAGCTAGCGGGAGGGCCGATAGTGTACGAGCAGTACTTC. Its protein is CAIGKLAGGPIVYEQYF.

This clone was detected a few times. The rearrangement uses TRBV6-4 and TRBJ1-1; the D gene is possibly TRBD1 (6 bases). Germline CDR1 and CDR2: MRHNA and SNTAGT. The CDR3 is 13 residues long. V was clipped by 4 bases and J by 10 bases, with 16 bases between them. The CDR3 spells CASSADQQGRAFF. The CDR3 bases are TGTGCCAGCAGTGCCGATCAACAGGGAAGAGCTTTCTTT.

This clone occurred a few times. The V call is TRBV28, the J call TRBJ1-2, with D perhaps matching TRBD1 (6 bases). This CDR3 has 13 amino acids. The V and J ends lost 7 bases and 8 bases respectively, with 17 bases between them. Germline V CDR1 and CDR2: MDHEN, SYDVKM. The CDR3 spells CASTISGQRGYTF. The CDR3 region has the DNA TGTGCCAGCACTATTTCGGGACAAAGAGGCTACACCTTC.

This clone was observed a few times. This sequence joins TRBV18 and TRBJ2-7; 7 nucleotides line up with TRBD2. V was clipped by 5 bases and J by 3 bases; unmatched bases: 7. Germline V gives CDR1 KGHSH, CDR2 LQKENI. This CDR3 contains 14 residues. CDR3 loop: CASSSSGTIYEQYF. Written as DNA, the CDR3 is TGTGCCAGCTCATCCTCCGGGACTATCTACGAGCAGTACTTC.

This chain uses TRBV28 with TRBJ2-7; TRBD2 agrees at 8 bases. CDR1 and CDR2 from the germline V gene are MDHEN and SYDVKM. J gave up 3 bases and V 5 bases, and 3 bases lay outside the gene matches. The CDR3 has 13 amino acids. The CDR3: CASSSGRDYEQYF. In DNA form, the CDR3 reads TGTGCCAGCAGTAGCGGGAGAGACTACGAGCAGTACTTC.

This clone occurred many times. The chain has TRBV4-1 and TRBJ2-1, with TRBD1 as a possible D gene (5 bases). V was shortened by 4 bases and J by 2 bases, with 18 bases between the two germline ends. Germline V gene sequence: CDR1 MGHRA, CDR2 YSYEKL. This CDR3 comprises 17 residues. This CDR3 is CASSPGLRAVTYNEQFF. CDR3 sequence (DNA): TGCGCCAGCAGCCCAGGGCTTCGGGCAGTCACCTACAATGAGCAGTTCTTC.

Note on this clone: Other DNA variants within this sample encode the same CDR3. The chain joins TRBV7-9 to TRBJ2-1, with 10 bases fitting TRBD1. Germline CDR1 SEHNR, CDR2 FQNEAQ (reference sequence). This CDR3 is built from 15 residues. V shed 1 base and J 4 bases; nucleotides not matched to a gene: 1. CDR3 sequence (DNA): TGTGCCAGCAGCTTAGAGGGACAGGGGTACAATGAGCAGTTCTTC. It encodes CASSLEGQGYNEQFF.

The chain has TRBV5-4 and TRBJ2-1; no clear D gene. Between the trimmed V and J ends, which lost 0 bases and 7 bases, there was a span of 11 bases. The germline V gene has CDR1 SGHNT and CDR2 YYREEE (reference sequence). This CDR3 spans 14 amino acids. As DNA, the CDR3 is TGTGCCAGCAGCTTGGCCCGAAGGAAAAATGAGCAGTTCTTC. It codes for CASSLARRKNEQFF.

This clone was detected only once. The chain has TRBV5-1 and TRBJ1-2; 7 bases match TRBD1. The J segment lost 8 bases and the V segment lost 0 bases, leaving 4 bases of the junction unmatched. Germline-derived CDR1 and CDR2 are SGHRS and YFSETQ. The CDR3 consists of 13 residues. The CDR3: CASSLGQGPGYTF. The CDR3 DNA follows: TGCGCCAGCAGCTTGGGACAGGGACCCGGCTACACCTTC.

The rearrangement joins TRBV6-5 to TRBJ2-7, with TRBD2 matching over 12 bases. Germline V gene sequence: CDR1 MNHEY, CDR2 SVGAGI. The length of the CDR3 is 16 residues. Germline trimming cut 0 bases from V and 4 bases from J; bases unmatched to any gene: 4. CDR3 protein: CASSYSLLAGGYEQYF. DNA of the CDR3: TGTGCCAGCAGTTACTCGTTACTAGCGGGAGGATACGAGCAGTACTTC.

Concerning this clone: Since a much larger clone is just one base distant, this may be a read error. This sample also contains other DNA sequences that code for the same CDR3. Here the CDR3 reads CASSLDRGTDTQYF. The CDR3 DNA reads TGTGCCAGCAGCTTAGACAGGGGCACAGATACGCAGTATTTT. The V call is TRBV11-2, the J call TRBJ2-3, with D perhaps TRBD1 (5 bases). This CDR3 contains 14 residues. CDR1 and CDR2 (germline): SGHAT, FQNNGV. The V end was cut by 0 bases, the J end by 1 base, with 5 bases between.

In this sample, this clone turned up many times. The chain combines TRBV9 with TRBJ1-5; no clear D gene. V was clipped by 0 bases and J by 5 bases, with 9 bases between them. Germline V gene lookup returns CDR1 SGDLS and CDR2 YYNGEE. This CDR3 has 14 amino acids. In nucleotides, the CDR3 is TGTGCCAGCAGCGTAGGTCAGGCGGATCAGCCCCAGCATTTT. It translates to CASSVGQADQPQHF.

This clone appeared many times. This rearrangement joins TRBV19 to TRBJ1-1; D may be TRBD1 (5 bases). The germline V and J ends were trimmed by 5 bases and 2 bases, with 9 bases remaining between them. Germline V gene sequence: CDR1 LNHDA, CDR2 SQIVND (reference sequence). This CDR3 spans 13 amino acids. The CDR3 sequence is CASSLQDNTEAFF. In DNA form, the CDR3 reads TGTGCCAGTAGTTTACAGGATAACACTGAAGCTTTCTTT.

The CDR3 sequence: CASSQSTGGVNEQFF. In DNA form, the CDR3 reads TGTGCCAGCAGCCAATCGACGGGAGGGGTCAATGAGCAGTTCTTC. V usage is TRBV4-2 and J usage is TRBJ2-1, with 8 bases that match TRBD2. CDR1 and CDR2 from the germline V gene are LGHNA and YNFKEQ. With 2 bases clipped from V and 6 bases from J, the junction kept 6 bases outside the gene matches. The CDR3 has 15 amino acids.

DNA for the CDR3: TGCGCCAGCAGCTTGAAGCAAGGAGCTTTCTTT. Residues: CASSLKQGAFF. This sequence joins TRBV5-1 and TRBJ1-1; D is uncertain. This CDR3 spans 11 amino acids. Trimming removed 1 base from V and 10 bases from J, with 8 bases in between. CDR1 and CDR2 from the germline V gene are SGHRS and YFSETQ.

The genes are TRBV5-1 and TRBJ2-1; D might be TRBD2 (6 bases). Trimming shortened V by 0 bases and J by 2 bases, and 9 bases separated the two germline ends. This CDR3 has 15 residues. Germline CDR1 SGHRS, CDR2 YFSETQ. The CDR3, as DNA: TGCGCCAGCAGCTTGGAGTCGGGAGCCTACAATGAGCAGTTCTTC. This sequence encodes CASSLESGAYNEQFF. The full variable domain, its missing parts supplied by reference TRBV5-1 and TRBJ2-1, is KAGVTQTPRYLIKTRGQQVTLSCSPISGHRSVSWYQQTPGQGLQFLFEYFSETQRNKGNFPGRFSGRQFSNSRSEMNVSTLELGDSALYLCASSLESGAYNEQFFGPGTRLTVL.

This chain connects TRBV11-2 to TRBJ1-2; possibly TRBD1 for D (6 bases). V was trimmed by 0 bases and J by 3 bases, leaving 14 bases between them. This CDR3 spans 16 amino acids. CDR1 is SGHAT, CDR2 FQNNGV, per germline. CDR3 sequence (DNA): TGTGCCAGCAGCTTAGAAGCTGGGGGCGGCTACTATGGCTACACCTTC. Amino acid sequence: CASSLEAGGGYYGYTF. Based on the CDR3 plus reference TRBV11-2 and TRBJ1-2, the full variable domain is EAGVAQSPRYKIIEKRQSVAFWCNPISGHATLYWYQQILGQGPKLLIQFQNNGVVDDSQLPKDRFSAERLKGVDSTLKIQPAKLEDSAVYLCASSLEAGGGYYGYTFGSGTRLTVV.

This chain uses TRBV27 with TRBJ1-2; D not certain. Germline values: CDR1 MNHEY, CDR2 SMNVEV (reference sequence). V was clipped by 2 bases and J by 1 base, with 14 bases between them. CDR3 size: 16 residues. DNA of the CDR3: TGTGCCAGCAGTTTAGAGGGTAGAGTACATAACTATGGCTACACCTTC. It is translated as CASSLEGRVHNYGYTF.

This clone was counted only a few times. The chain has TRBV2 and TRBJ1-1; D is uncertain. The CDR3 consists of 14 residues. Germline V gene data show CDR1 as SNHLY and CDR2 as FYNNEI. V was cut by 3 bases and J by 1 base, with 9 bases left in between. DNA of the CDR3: TGTGCCAGCAGTGAGACAAGATGGAACACTGAAGCTTTCTTT. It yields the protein CASSETRWNTEAFF.